The clone carrying this T cell receptor beta chain has a count of ten or more. Antigen specificity is unknown. After constant-region reverse-primer amplification, full-length variable regions underwent semi-nested PCR with Nested Universal Primer A. One entry per CDR3 protein results from TCRdb running MiXCR on the 5' RACE reads. The sample consists of about 55,000 distinct CDR3 sequences, around 21% of them appearing once. Cells sorted as Tregs were CD4+, CD25+ and CD127-/low. General study findings and limits: Whole repertoires were not studied in the larger cohort, only one V-J beta rearrangement. The TCR gene usage of tumor memory CD4+ T cells clustered together with blood and lymph node memory CD4+ cells and with lymph node naive CD4+ cells.

Trimming took off 2 bases at V and 7 bases at J, with 13 bases between the two ends. The germline V gene has CDR1 MNHNY and CDR2 SVGAGI (reference sequence). CDR3 length: 14 residues. The specimen sequenced was tumor-infiltrating Tregs sorted from the breast tumor. The TCR sequence derives from a female donor with breast cancer. The rearrangement links TRBV6-6 to TRBJ2-3; a possible D gene is TRBD2 (6 bases). CDR3 coding DNA: TGTGCCAGCAGTTACGGTGGAGGGGTTAATACGCAGTATTTT. Protein: CASSYGGGVNTQYF.